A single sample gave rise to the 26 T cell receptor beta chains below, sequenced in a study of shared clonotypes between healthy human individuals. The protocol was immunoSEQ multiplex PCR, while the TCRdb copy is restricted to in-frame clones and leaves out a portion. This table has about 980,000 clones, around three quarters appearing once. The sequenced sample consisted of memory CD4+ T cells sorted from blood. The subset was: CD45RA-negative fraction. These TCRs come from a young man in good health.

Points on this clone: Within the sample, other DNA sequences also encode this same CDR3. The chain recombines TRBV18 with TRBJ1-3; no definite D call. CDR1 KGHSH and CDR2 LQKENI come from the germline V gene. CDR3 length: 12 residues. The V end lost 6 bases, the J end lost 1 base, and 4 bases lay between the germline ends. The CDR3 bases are TGTGCCAGCTCCCCGTCTGGAAACACCATATATTTT. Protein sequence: CASSPSGNTIYF.

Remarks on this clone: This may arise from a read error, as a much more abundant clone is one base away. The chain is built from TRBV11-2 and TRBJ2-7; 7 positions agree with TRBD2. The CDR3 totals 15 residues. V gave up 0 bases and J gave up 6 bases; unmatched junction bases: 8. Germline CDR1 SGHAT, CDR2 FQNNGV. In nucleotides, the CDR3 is TGTGCCAGCAGCTTAGATTGGGCTAGCGGCAGCGAGCAGTACTTC. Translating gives CASSLDWASGSEQYF.

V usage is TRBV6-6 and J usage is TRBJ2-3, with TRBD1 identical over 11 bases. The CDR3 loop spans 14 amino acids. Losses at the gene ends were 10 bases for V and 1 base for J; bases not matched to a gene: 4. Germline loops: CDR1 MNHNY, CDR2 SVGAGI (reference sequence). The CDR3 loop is CATSGQGGTDTQYF. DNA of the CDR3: TGTGCCACCTCGGGACAGGGGGGCACAGATACGCAGTATTTT.

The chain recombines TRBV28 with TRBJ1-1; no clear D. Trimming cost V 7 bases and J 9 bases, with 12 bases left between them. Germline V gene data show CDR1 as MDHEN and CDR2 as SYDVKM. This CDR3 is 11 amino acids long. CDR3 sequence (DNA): TGTGCCAGCATCCAAGGTCCTAAAGCTTTCTTT. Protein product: CASIQGPKAFF. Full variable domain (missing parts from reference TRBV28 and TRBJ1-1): DVKVTQSSRYLVKRTGEKVFLECVQDMDHENMFWYRQDPGLGLRLIYFSYDVKMKEKGDIPEGYSVSREKKERFSLILESASTNQTSMYLCASIQGPKAFFGQGTRLTVV.

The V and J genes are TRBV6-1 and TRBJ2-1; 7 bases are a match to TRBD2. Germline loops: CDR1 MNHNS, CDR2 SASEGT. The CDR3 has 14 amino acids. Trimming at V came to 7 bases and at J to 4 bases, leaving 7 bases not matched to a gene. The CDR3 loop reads CASTPGGGYNEQFF. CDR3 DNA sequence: TGTGCCAGCACGCCGGGAGGCGGGTACAATGAGCAGTTCTTC.

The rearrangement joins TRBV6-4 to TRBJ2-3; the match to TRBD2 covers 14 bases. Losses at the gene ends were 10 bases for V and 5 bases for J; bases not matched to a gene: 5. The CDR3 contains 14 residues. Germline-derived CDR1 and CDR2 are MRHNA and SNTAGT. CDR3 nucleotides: TGTGCCACCTCGACTAGCGGGAGGGGAGATACGCAGTATTTT. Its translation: CATSTSGRGDTQYF.

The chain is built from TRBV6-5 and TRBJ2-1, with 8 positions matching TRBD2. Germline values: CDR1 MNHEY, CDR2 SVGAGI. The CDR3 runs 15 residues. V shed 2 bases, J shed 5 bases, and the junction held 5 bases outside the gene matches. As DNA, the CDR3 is TGTGCCAGCAGTTACCACGGGGGGGGCAACAATGAGCAGTTCTTC. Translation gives CASSYHGGGNNEQFF.

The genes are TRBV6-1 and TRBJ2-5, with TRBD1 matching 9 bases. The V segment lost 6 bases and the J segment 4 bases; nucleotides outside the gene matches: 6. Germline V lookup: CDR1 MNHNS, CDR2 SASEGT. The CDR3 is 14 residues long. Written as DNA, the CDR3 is TGTGCCAGCAGCAAACAGGGGGCGCGAGAGACCCAGTACTTC. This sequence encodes CASSKQGARETQYF.

DNA of the CDR3: TGTGCCAGCCAGCTTAGGGGGCAGGCCGGAAACACCATATATTTT. Its protein product is CASQLRGQAGNTIYF. The chain combines TRBV7-2 with TRBJ1-3; 7 bases match TRBD1. V trimming: 8 bases; J trimming: 4 bases; junction bases outside the gene matches: 11. Germline V gives CDR1 SGHTA, CDR2 FQGNSA. The CDR3 extends over 15 amino acids.

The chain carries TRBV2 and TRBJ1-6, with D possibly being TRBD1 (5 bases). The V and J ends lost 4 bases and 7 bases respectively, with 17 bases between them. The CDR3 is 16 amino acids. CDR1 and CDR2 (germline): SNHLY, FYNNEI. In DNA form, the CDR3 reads TGTGCCAGCAGTGTACAAACACCGGGGACCAATTCACCCCTCCACTTT. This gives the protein CASSVQTPGTNSPLHF. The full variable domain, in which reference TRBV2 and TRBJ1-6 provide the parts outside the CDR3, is EPEVTQTPSHQVTQMGQEVILRCVPISNHLYFYWYRQILGQKVEFLVSFYNNEISEKSEIFDDQFSVERPDGSNFTLKIRSTKLEDSAMYFCASSVQTPGTNSPLHFGNGTRLTVT.

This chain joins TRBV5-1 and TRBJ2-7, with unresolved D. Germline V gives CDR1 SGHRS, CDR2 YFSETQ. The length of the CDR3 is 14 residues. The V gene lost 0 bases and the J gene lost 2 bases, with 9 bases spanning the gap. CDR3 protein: CASSLATVTYEQYF. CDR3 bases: TGCGCCAGCAGCTTGGCGACGGTTACCTACGAGCAGTACTTC.

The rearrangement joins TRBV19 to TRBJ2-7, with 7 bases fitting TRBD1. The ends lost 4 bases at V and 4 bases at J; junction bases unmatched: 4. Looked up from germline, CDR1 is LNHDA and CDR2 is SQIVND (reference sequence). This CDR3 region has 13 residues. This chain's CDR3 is CASSTRQGYEQYF. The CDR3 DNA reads TGTGCCAGTAGTACCAGACAGGGATACGAGCAGTACTTC.

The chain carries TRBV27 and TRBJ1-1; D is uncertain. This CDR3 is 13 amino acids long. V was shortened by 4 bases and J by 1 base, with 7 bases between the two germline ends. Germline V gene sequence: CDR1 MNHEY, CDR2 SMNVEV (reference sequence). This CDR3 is CASSSGWNTEAFF. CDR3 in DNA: TGTGCCAGCAGTTCTGGATGGAACACTGAAGCTTTCTTT.

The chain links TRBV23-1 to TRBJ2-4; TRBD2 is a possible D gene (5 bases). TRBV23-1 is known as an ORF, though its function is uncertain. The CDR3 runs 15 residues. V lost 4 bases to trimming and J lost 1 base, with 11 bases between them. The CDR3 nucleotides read TGCGCCAGCAGTCCCACGGGCGGGGCCAAAAACATTCAGTACTTC. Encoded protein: CASSPTGGAKNIQYF.

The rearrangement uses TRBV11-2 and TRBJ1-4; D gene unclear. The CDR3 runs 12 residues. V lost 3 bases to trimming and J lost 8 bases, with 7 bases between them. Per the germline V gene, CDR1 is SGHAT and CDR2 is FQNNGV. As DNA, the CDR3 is TGTGCCAGCAGCTTCCTTGGCGAAAAACTGTTTTTT. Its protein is CASSFLGEKLFF.

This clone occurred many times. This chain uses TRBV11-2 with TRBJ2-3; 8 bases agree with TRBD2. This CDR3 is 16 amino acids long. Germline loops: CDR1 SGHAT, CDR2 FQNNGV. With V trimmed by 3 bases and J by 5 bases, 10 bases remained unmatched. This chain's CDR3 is CASSFTSGVGGDTQYF. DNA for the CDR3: TGTGCCAGCAGCTTTACTAGCGGAGTAGGCGGAGATACGCAGTATTTT.

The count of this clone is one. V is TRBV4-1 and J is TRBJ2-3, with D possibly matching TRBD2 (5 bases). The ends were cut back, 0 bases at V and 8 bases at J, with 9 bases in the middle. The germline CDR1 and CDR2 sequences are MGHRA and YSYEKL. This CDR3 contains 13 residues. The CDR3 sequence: CASSQDEGLTQYF. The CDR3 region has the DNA TGCGCCAGCAGCCAAGATGAGGGTCTTACGCAGTATTTT.

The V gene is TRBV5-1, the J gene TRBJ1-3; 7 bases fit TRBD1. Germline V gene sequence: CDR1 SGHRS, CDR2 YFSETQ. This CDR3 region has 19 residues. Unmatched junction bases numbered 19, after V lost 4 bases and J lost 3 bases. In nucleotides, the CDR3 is TGCGCCAGCAGCCTGAAACCGGGACAGCAGCCGGATTTTGGAAACACCATATATTTT. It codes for CASSLKPGQQPDFGNTIYF.

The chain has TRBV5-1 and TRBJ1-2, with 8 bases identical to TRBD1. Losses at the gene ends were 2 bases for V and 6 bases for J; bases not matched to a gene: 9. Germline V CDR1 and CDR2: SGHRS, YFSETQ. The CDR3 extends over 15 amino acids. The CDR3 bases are TGCGCCAGCAGCTTCTCGGCAGGGGGCGCGGATGGCTACACCTTC. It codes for CASSFSAGGADGYTF.

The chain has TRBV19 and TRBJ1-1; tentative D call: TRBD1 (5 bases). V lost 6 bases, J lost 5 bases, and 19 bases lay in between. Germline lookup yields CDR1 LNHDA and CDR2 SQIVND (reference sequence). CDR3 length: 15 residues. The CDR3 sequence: CASREGRGGWTEAFF. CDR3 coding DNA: TGTGCCAGTAGAGAAGGTAGGGGTGGGTGGACTGAAGCTTTCTTT. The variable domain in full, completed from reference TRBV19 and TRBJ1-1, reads DGGITQSPKYLFRKEGQNVTLSCEQNLNHDAMYWYRQDPGQGLRLIYYSQIVNDFQKGDIAEGYSVSREKKESFPLTVTSAQKNPTAFYLCASREGRGGWTEAFFGQGTRLTVV.

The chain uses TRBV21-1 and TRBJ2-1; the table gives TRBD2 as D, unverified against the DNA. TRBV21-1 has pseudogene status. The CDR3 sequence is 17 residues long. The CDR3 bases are TGTGCCAGCAGCACCAACCTGCGGAGAGGCTCCTACAATGAGCAGTTCTTC. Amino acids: CASSTNLRRGSYNEQFF.

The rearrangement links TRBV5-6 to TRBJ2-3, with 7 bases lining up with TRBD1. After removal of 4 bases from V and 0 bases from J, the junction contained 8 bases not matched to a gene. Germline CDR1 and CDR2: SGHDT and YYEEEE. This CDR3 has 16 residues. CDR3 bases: TGTGCCAGCAGCCCGTACCCGGGACAGAGCACAGATACGCAGTATTTT. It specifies CASSPYPGQSTDTQYF.

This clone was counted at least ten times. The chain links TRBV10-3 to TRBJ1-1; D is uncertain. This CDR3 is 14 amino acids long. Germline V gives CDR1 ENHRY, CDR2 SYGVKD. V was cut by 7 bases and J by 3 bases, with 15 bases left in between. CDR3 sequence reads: CAIKDTGVDTEAFF. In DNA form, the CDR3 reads TGTGCCATCAAAGACACGGGAGTGGACACTGAAGCTTTCTTT.

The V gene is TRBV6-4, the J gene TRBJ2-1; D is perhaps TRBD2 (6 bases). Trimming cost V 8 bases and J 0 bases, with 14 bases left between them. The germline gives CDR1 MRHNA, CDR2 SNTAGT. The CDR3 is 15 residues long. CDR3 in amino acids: CASRLRGGSYNEQFF. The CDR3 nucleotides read TGTGCCAGCCGCTTGAGGGGAGGCTCCTACAATGAGCAGTTCTTC.

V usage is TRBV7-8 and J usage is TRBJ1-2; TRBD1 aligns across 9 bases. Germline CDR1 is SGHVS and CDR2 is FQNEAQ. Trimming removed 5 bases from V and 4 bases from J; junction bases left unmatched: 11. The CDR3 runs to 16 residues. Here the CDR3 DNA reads TGTGCCAGCAGCCTCATGGGGACAGGGACAGGCTATGGCTACACCTTC. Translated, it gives CASSLMGTGTGYGYTF.

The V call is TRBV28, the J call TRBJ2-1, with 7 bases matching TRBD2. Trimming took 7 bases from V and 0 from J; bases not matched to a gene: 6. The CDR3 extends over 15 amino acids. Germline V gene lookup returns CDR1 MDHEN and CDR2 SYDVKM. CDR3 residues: CASNLGGGSYNEQFF. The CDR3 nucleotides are TGTGCCAGCAACCTCGGCGGGGGCTCCTACAATGAGCAGTTCTTC.